This TCR beta chain emerged from a study of blood T cells in healthy people across ages. Together with a sample-barcoded 5' primer, a J-beta primer mix was included in a second PCR lasting about 7 to 11 cycles. Paired-end reads containing CDR3 totaled no fewer than 3 million for each sample. MiXCR, applied by TCRdb to the 5' RACE reads, yields one record per CDR3 protein. The profile shows 910,000 or so distinct CDR3 sequences, roughly half of them singletons. Sample donors were healthy Caucasian individuals that came from Russia, aged about 6 to 100. Per germline, CDR1 DFQATT and CDR2 SNEGSKA (reference sequence). This CDR3 comprises 12 residues. Trimming removed 6 bases at V and 5 bases at J, with 14 bases between.

Sequencing input: blood. The V gene is TRBV20-1, the J gene TRBJ2-7, with D possibly TRBD1 on 5 matching bases. This receptor was obtained from a woman aged 55-69 years in good health. The CDR3 DNA sequence: TGCAGTGCCTCGACCGGACAAAACGAGCAGTACTTC. This codes for CSASTGQNEQYF.